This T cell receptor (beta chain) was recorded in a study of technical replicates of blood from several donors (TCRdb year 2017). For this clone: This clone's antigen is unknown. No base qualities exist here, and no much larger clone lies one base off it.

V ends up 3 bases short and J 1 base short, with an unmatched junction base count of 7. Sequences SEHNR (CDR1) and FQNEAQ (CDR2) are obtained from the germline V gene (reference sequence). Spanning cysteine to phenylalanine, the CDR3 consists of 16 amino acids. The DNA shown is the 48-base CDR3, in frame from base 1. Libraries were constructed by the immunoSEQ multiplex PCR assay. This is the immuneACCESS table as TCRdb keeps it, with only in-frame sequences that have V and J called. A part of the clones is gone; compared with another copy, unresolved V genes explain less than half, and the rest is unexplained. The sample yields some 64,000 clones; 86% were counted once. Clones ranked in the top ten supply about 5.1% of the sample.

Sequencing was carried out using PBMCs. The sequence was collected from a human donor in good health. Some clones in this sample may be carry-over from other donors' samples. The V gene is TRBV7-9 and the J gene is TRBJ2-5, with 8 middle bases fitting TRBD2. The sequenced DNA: TGTGCCAGCAGCTTCACTAGCGGCTATTCCCAAGAGACCCAGTACTTC. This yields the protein CASSFTSGYSQETQYF.